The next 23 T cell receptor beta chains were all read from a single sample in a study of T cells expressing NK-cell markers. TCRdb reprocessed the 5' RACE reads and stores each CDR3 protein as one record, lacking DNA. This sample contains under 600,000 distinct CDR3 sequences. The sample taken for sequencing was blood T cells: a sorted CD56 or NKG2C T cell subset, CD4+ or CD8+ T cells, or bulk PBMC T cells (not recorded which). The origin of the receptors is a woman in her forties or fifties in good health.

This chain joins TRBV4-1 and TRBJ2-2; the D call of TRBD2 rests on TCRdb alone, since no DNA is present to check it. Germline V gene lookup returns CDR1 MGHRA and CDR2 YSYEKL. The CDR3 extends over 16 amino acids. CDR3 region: CASSKRAAGAGGELFF.

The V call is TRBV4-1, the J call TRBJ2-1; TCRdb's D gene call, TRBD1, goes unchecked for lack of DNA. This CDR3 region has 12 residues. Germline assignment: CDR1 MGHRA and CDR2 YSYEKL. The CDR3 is CASSQLGAEQFF.

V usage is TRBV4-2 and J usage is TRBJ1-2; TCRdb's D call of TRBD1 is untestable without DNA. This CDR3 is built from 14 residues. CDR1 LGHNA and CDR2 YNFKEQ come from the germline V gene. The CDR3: CASSQVTGDYGYTF.

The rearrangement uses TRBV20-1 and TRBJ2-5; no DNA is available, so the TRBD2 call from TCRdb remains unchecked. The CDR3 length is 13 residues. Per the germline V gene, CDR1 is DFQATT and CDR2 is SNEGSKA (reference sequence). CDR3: CSVPPSGEETQYF.

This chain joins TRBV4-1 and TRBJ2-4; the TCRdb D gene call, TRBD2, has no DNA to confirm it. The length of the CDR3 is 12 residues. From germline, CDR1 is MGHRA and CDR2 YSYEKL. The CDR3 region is CASSQDGGRRYF.

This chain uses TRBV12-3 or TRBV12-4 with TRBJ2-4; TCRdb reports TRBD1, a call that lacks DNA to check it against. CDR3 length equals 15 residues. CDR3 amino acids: CASSLGGGVQNIQYF.

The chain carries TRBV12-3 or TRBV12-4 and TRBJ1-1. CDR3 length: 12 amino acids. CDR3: CASSFLAGSAFF.

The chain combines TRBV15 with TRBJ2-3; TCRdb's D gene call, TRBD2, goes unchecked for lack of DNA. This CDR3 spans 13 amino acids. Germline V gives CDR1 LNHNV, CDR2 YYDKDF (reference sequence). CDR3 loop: CATSGRATDTQYF.

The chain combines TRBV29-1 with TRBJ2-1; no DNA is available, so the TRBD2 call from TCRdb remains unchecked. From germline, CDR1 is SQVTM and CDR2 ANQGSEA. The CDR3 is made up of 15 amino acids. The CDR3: CSVEGLLAGYNEQFF.

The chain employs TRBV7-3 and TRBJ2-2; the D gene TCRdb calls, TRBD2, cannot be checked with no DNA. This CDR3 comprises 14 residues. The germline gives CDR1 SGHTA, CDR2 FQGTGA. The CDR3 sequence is CASSLLASTGELFF.

The CDR3 spells CASSFMASGSWGSYNEQFF. The chain carries TRBV5-1 and TRBJ2-1; TCRdb proposes TRBD2, but this gene call is untestable without DNA. Germline CDR1 reads SGHRS; CDR2 reads YFSETQ. CDR3 length equals 19 residues.

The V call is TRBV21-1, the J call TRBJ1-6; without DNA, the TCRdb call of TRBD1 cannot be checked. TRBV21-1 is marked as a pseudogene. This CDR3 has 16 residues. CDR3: CASSKENRDQHSPLHF.

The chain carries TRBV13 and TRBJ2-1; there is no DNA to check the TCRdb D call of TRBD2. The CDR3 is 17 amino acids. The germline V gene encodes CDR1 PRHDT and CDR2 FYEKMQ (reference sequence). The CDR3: CASSPRLAGGEYNEQFF. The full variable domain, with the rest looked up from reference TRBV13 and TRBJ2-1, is AAGVIQSPRHLIKEKRETATLKCYPIPRHDTVYWYQQGPGQDPQFLISFYEKMQSDKGSIPDRFSAQQFSDYHSELNMSSLELGDSALYFCASSPRLAGGEYNEQFFGPGTRLTVL.

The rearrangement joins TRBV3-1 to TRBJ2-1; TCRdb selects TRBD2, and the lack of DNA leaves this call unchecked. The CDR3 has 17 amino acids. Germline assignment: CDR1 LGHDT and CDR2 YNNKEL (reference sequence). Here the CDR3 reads CASSQERLAGAYNEQFF.

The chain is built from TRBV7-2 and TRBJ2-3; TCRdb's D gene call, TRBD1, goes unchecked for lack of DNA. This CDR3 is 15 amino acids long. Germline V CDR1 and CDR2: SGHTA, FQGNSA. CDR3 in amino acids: CASSLTGQGPNTQYF.

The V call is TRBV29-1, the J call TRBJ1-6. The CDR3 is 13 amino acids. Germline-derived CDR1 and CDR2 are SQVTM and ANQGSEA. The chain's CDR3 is CSVSAETNSPLHF. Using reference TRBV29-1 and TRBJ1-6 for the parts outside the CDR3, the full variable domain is SAVISQKPSRDICQRGTSLTIQCQVDSQVTMMFWYRQQPGQSLTLIATANQGSEATYESGFVIDKFPISRPNLTFSTLTVSNMSPEDSSIYLCSVSAETNSPLHFGNGTRLTVT.

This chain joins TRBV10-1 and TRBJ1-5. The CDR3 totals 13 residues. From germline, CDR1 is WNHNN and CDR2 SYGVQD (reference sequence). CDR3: CASSEGIDQPQHF.

CDR3 sequence: CASRIAPGLGAHNEQFF. This chain connects TRBV5-1 to TRBJ2-1; TCRdb selects TRBD1, and the lack of DNA leaves this call unchecked. Germline V gene data show CDR1 as SGHRS and CDR2 as YFSETQ. The CDR3 length is 17 residues.

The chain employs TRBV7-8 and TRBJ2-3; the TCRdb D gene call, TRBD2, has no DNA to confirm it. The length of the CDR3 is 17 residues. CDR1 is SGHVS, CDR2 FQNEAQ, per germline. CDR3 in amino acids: CASRRLGLAGLSDTQYF.

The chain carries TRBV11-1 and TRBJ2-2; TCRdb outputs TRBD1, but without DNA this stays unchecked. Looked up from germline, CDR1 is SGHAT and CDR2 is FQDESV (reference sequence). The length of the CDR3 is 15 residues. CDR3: CASSFNGAIPGELFF.

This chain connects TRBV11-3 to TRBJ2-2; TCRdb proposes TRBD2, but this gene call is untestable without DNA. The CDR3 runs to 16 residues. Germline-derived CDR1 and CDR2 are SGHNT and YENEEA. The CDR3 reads CASSPLTSGIPGELFF. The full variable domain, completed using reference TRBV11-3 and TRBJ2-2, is EAGVVQSPRYKIIEKKQPVAFWCNPISGHNTLYWYLQNLGQGPELLIRYENEEAVDDSQLPKDRFSAERLKGVDSTLKIQPAELGDSAVYLCASSPLTSGIPGELFFGEGSRLTVL.

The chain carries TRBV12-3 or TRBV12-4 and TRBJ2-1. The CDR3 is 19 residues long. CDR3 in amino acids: CASSSRPSLRRELYNEQFF.

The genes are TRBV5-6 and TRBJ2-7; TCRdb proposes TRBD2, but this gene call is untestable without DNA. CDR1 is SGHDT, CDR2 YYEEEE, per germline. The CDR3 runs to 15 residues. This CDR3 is CASRSPGLAEYEQYF.